This entry concerns a single TCR beta chain. Method: immunoSEQ multiplex PCR; TCRdb's copy keeps in-frame clones and lacks some. The table has some 190,000 clones, around 85% seen once. This sample was included in a study of blood T cell repertoires in COVID-19. CDR1 and CDR2 (germline): SGHTA, FQGNSA. Trimming removed 5 bases at V and 5 bases at J, with 22 bases between. There are 17 residues in the CDR3. The sequence derives from a woman aged 25 to 39 who had recovered from COVID-19. The chain combines TRBV7-2 with TRBJ1-5, with D perhaps TRBD1 (5 bases). The specimen was PBMCs or T cells enriched from blood (not recorded which). For the CDR3, the DNA is TGTGCCAGCAGCGACCCAAAAATAAACAGGAAGTATCAGCCCCAGCATTTT. Translated, it gives CASSDPKINRKYQPQHF.